This TCR beta chain was documented in a study of memory CD4+ T cells and cytomegalovirus serostatus. Measured with immunoSEQ multiplex PCR; TCRdb has only the in-frame clones, and not every one. The data hold about 50,000 clones, with around 80% observed a single time. Overall study findings and caveats: CD4+ memory repertoires contained 67 of 164 reported CMV TCRbeta sequences.

Germline V gene lookup returns CDR1 SGHNT and CDR2 YYREEE (reference sequence). This CDR3 is 19 amino acids long. The germline V and J ends were trimmed by 4 bases and 2 bases, with 22 bases remaining between them. Single viable CD3+CD4+CD8-CD45RO+ cells were sorted as the memory CD4+ T cells. After thawing, CD4+ T cells were positively selected. About this clone itself: Its specificity is not known.

The sequenced material came from memory CD4+ T cells from blood. The origin of this receptor is an adult in good health and CMV-seronegative. The chain joins TRBV5-4 to TRBJ2-6; no reliable D call. The CDR3: CASSQVGPSTTAGANVLTF. Written as DNA, the CDR3 is TGTGCCAGCAGCCAAGTTGGCCCTTCGACGACGGCTGGGGCCAACGTCCTGACTTTC.